One and the same sample provided the 20 T cell receptor beta chains below, sequenced in a study of Graves' ophthalmopathy and Graves' hyperthyroidism. Amplification of the TCR beta CDR3 regions used RNA transcripts (as template). RT-PCR was first run with HTBI primers, then multiplex PCR in a second round. In TCRdb, the multiplex PCR reads were re-called with MiXCR into one record per CDR3 protein. Of 350,000 or so distinct CDR3 sequences listed, 15% to 20% are singletons. Sequencing was done on a sample of peripheral blood. The receptor set was obtained from an adult man with Graves' ophthalmopathy.

This clonotype has ten or more counts. The chain carries TRBV6-2 or TRBV6-3 and TRBJ1-1; 9 bases fit TRBD1. The CDR3 is made up of 14 amino acids. The trim removed 4 bases at V and 5 bases at J, leaving 5 bases unmatched. The germline CDR1 and CDR2 sequences are MNHEY and SVGEGT. CDR3 sequence (DNA): TGTGCCAGCAGTTCACAGGGGGCCAAAACTGAAGCTTTCTTT. This codes for CASSSQGAKTEAFF.

Many counts were recorded for this clonotype. This rearrangement joins TRBV27 to TRBJ2-7; 9 nucleotides line up with TRBD2. V lost 1 base, J lost 2 bases, and 6 bases stayed unmatched. The CDR3 extends over 16 amino acids. The V gene's germline CDR1 is MNHEY and CDR2 SMNVEV (reference sequence). The CDR3 region is CASSLLGLAGTYEQYF. DNA for the CDR3: TGTGCCAGCAGTTTATTAGGGCTAGCGGGAACCTACGAGCAGTACTTC.

This clonotype came up many times. The rearrangement joins TRBV28 to TRBJ2-7; the D gene is possibly TRBD2 (6 bases). The CDR3 has 16 residues. Per the germline V gene, CDR1 is MDHEN and CDR2 is SYDVKM. The V end was cut by 8 bases, the J end by 6 bases, with 26 bases between. The CDR3 DNA follows: TGTGCCAGCTTAGGTGGAGGGGCGAGGACCCATCGCGAGCAGTACTTC. It specifies CASLGGGARTHREQYF.

In this sample, this clonotype turned up many times. J is TRBJ1-5 and V is TRBV7-8; 10 nucleotides agree with TRBD1. Germline values: CDR1 SGHVS, CDR2 FQNEAQ. The CDR3 sequence is 14 residues long. Germline trimming cut 4 bases from V and 5 bases from J; bases unmatched to any gene: 2. The chain's CDR3 is CASSWTGGHQPQHF. The CDR3 DNA follows: TGTGCCAGCAGCTGGACAGGGGGTCATCAGCCCCAGCATTTT.

V usage is TRBV6-2 or TRBV6-3 and J usage is TRBJ2-7; D gene unclear. Germline V gives CDR1 MNHEY, CDR2 SVGEGT. The V end lost 0 bases, the J end lost 5 bases, and 11 bases lay between the germline ends. The CDR3 spans 14 residues. This CDR3 reads CASSYSVFRDEQYF. The CDR3 DNA reads as TGTGCCAGCAGTTACTCGGTGTTTAGAGACGAGCAGTACTTC.

This clonotype showed up many times. The chain joins TRBV29-1 to TRBJ2-7; 10 bases line up with TRBD1. This CDR3 spans 14 amino acids. With 3 bases clipped from V and 4 bases from J, the junction kept 6 bases outside the gene matches. Per the germline V gene, CDR1 is SQVTM and CDR2 is ANQGSEA. The CDR3 DNA reads TGCAGCGTTGACCGGACAGGGGGACGGTACGAGCAGTACTTC. Translated: CSVDRTGGRYEQYF.

This clonotype has a count of ten or more. This chain joins TRBV6-1 and TRBJ2-5, with D perhaps given as TRBD1 or TRBD2 (5 bases each). The ends were cut back, 8 bases at V and 3 bases at J, with 19 bases in the middle. This CDR3 comprises 15 residues. Germline loops: CDR1 MNHNS, CDR2 SASEGT. In DNA form, the CDR3 reads TGTGCCAGCGGCACCCCGGGACGGTCGAAAGAGACCCAGTACTTC. Protein sequence: CASGTPGRSKETQYF.

This clonotype was observed a few times. The V call is TRBV3-1, the J call TRBJ2-4; D ambiguous. The germline V gene encodes CDR1 LGHDT and CDR2 YNNKEL (reference sequence). The V and J ends lost 4 bases and 2 bases respectively, with 9 bases between them. The CDR3 length is 14 residues. DNA of the CDR3: TGTGCCAGCAGCCCGCTCGGAACCAAAAACATTCAGTACTTC. Translated, it gives CASSPLGTKNIQYF.

The chain uses TRBV6-5 and TRBJ1-2; TRBD1 might be the D (5 bases). Deletions cut 2 bases from V and 4 bases from J, with 14 bases between. The V gene's germline CDR1 is MNHEY and CDR2 SVGAGI. This CDR3 is built from 15 residues. CDR3 DNA: TGTGCCAGCAGTTACGGGGACGGGGCAATCTATGGCTACACCTTC. It encodes CASSYGDGAIYGYTF.

This clonotype was seen many times. J is TRBJ2-5 and V is TRBV24-1; D is unresolved. The V gene's germline CDR1 is KGHDR and CDR2 SFDVKD. V lost 5 bases, J lost 3 bases, and 6 bases lay in between. This CDR3 has 12 amino acids. For the CDR3, the DNA is TGTGCCACCAGTGTGATCAAAGAGACCCAGTACTTC. It is translated as CATSVIKETQYF.

This clonotype was detected many times. CDR3 protein: CASSRIRDTEAFF. The CDR3 nucleotides are TGTGCCAGTAGTAGAATCAGGGACACTGAAGCTTTCTTT. This rearrangement joins TRBV19 to TRBJ1-1, with a possible D match to TRBD1 (5 bases). Germline CDR1 and CDR2: LNHDA and SQIVND (reference sequence). V was trimmed by 4 bases and J by 3 bases, leaving 9 bases between them. The CDR3 is made up of 13 amino acids.

This clonotype was detected ten times or more. The chain couples TRBV5-1 to TRBJ2-7, with 10 nucleotides matching TRBD1. In germline, CDR1 is SGHRS, CDR2 YFSETQ. Trimming at V came to 4 bases and at J to 7 bases, leaving 11 bases not matched to a gene. The CDR3 sequence is 15 residues long. The CDR3 sequence is CASSPRTGGIKEQYF. CDR3 DNA: TGCGCCAGCAGCCCCAGGACAGGGGGGATAAAGGAGCAGTACTTC.

This clonotype was detected ten times or more. The chain joins TRBV27 to TRBJ2-7; TRBD2 matches 11 bases. After removal of 4 bases from V and 4 bases from J, the junction contained 6 bases not matched to a gene. In germline, CDR1 is MNHEY, CDR2 SMNVEV (reference sequence). The CDR3 extends over 15 amino acids. The CDR3 protein is CASSSPGLAVYEQYF. The CDR3 DNA follows: TGTGCCAGCAGTTCCCCGGGACTAGCGGTATACGAGCAGTACTTC.

The table lists this clonotype with many counts. The gene calls are TRBV13 and TRBJ2-5, with 8 bases fitting TRBD2. The J segment lost 2 bases and the V segment lost 8 bases, leaving 10 bases of the junction unmatched. Germline loops: CDR1 PRHDT, CDR2 FYEKMQ (reference sequence). The CDR3 totals 15 residues. The CDR3 sequence is CASCIAGLQQETQYF. The CDR3 DNA follows: TGTGCCAGCTGTATAGCGGGACTCCAACAAGAGACCCAGTACTTC.

V usage is TRBV9 and J usage is TRBJ2-2; 7 bases map to TRBD1. Germline V lookup: CDR1 SGDLS, CDR2 YYNGEE. The CDR3 consists of 16 residues. V dropped 0 bases and J dropped 0; count of bases not matched to a gene: 2. The CDR3 spells CASSVEGASNTGELFF. The CDR3 DNA reads TGTGCCAGCAGCGTAGAGGGGGCCTCGAACACCGGGGAGCTGTTTTTT.

This clonotype was counted at least ten times. The J gene is TRBJ1-3, the V gene TRBV2; TRBD1 matches 9 bases. Germline values: CDR1 SNHLY, CDR2 FYNNEI. V was clipped by 6 bases and J by 3 bases; unmatched bases: 6. There are 15 residues in the CDR3. The CDR3 DNA sequence: TGTGCCAGCAGCGGGGACAGGGTCATTGGAAACACCATATATTTT. Residues: CASSGDRVIGNTIYF.

This clonotype came up a few times. This chain joins TRBV11-2 and TRBJ2-7, with 16 bases that match TRBD2. CDR1 is SGHAT and CDR2 is FQNNGV in the germline V gene. The CDR3 sequence is 16 residues long. The V segment lost 5 bases and the J segment 2 bases; nucleotides outside the gene matches: 3. CDR3 in DNA: TGTGCCAGCAGCCCCGGGACTAGCGGGAGGGCCTACGAGCAGTACTTC. It specifies CASSPGTSGRAYEQYF. The complete variable domain, with remaining parts taken from reference TRBV11-2 and TRBJ2-7, reads EAGVAQSPRYKIIEKRQSVAFWCNPISGHATLYWYQQILGQGPKLLIQFQNNGVVDDSQLPKDRFSAERLKGVDSTLKIQPAKLEDSAVYLCASSPGTSGRAYEQYFGPGTRLTVT.

There are many counts of this clonotype. This rearrangement joins TRBV6-2 or TRBV6-3 to TRBJ1-1; D unclear. The CDR3 has 15 amino acids. Germline CDR1 is MNHEY and CDR2 is SVGEGT. The V gene lost 0 bases and the J gene lost 4 bases, with 12 bases spanning the gap. In nucleotides, the CDR3 is TGTGCCAGCAGTTACTCTAGGGAAGAGACCACTGAAGCTTTCTTT. This encodes CASSYSREETTEAFF.

Ten or more counts support this clonotype. The chain combines TRBV2 with TRBJ2-1; TRBD1 might be the D (6 bases). CDR3 length equals 16 residues. Germline loops: CDR1 SNHLY, CDR2 FYNNEI. Trimming removed 2 bases at V and 4 bases at J, with 15 bases between. The CDR3 sequence is CASSESRRTVYNEQFF. The DNA for the CDR3 is TGTGCCAGCAGTGAAAGTCGGAGGACAGTGTACAATGAGCAGTTCTTC.

This clonotype was recorded a few times. This sequence joins TRBV2 and TRBJ2-2, with 15 bases that match TRBD2. With V trimmed by 4 bases and J by 7 bases, 4 bases remained unmatched. From germline, CDR1 is SNHLY and CDR2 FYNNEI. The CDR3 loop spans 16 amino acids. The chain's CDR3 is CASSGGLAGGDGELFF. For the CDR3, the DNA is TGTGCCAGCAGTGGGGGACTAGCGGGAGGCGACGGGGAGCTGTTTTTT.